The 19 T cell receptor beta chains below come from one sample, sequenced in a study of T cell changes during pregnancy in multiple sclerosis. Produced via immunoSEQ multiplex PCR; TCRdb's table is partial and in-frame only. The sample holds about 75,000 clones, around 90% seen once. The sample was peripheral blood, taken in the first trimester of pregnancy. These receptors all stem from a female donor in good health, enrolled as a control in a pregnancy study.

The chain joins TRBV6-1 to TRBJ2-7, with 11 bases identical to TRBD2. Germline trimming cut 5 bases from V and 6 bases from J; bases unmatched to any gene: 9. CDR3 length equals 15 residues. The germline V gene has CDR1 MNHNS and CDR2 SASEGT. CDR3 nucleotide sequence: TGTGCCAGCAGTCCAAAGACTAGCGGGGCTTTCGAGCAGTACTTC. It codes for CASSPKTSGAFEQYF.

This rearrangement joins TRBV11-1 to TRBJ2-3; 7 nucleotides line up with TRBD1. V lost 5 bases, J lost 6 bases, and 17 bases stayed unmatched. The CDR3 has 17 amino acids. Germline lookup yields CDR1 SGHAT and CDR2 FQDESV (reference sequence). The CDR3 DNA reads as TGTGCCAGCAGCCCAGACGACAGGGCAGCTACGGGGGATACGCAGTATTTT. As protein: CASSPDDRAATGDTQYF.

V gene TRBV5-4 combines with J gene TRBJ2-5, with D perhaps matching TRBD1 (5 bases). This CDR3 region has 15 residues. Germline V CDR1 and CDR2: SGHNT, YYREEE (reference sequence). V gave up 2 bases and J gave up 2 bases, with 13 bases separating them. The CDR3 sequence is CASSFRRVGQETQYF. DNA for the CDR3: TGTGCCAGCAGCTTTCGCAGGGTCGGTCAAGAGACCCAGTACTTC.

This rearrangement joins TRBV12-5 to TRBJ2-1; maybe TRBD2 (6 bases). Germline V CDR1 and CDR2: LGHNT, FRNRAP. Deletions cut 6 bases from V and 0 bases from J, with 12 bases between. CDR3 length equals 15 residues. The CDR3 DNA is TGTGCTAGTGGAAACCCCGGGAGCTCCTACAATGAGCAGTTCTTC. Residues: CASGNPGSSYNEQFF.

This rearrangement joins TRBV5-4 to TRBJ2-6; the match to TRBD1 covers 10 bases. CDR1 is SGHNT and CDR2 is YYREEE in the germline V gene (reference sequence). The junction had 7 bases not matched to a gene; V was cut back by 10 bases and J by 3 bases. CDR3 length equals 15 residues. Here the CDR3 reads CAVGQGVVGANVLTF. The CDR3 region has the DNA TGTGCCGTCGGACAGGGGGTGGTTGGGGCCAACGTCCTGACTTTC.

The chain couples TRBV7-9 to TRBJ1-4; D perhaps matches TRBD1 (6 bases). The CDR3 has 17 amino acids. Germline V lookup: CDR1 SEHNR, CDR2 FQNEAQ (reference sequence). The V end was cut by 3 bases, the J end by 0 bases, with 14 bases between. Written as DNA, the CDR3 is TGTGCCAGCAGCTTCAGGGGTTGGGGGCCAACTAATGAAAAACTGTTTTTT. It codes for CASSFRGWGPTNEKLFF.

V is TRBV6-4 and J is TRBJ2-3; 7 positions agree with TRBD2. The CDR3 length is 14 residues. Germline lookup yields CDR1 MRHNA and CDR2 SNTAGT. V was clipped by 3 bases and J by 2 bases; unmatched bases: 2. CDR3: CASSEGGTTDTQYF. CDR3 sequence (DNA): TGTGCCAGCAGTGAGGGGGGGACCACAGATACGCAGTATTTT.

This clone has just one count. The genes are TRBV19 and TRBJ1-2; 8 bases fit TRBD1. The ends lost 6 bases at V and 6 bases at J; junction bases unmatched: 6. The germline gives CDR1 LNHDA, CDR2 SQIVND (reference sequence). CDR3 length equals 13 residues. CDR3 in DNA: TGTGCCAGTAGGGGGGACAGGACTAATGGCTACACCTTC. Protein: CASRGDRTNGYTF. Based on the CDR3 plus reference TRBV19 and TRBJ1-2, the full variable domain is DGGITQSPKYLFRKEGQNVTLSCEQNLNHDAMYWYRQDPGQGLRLIYYSQIVNDFQKGDIAEGYSVSREKKESFPLTVTSAQKNPTAFYLCASRGDRTNGYTFGSGTRLTVV.

This sequence joins TRBV5-4 and TRBJ1-3; no definite D call. The V gene's germline CDR1 is SGHNT and CDR2 YYREEE (reference sequence). The length of the CDR3 is 14 residues. V gave up 0 bases and J gave up 0 bases, with 4 bases separating them. CDR3 residues: CASSLASSGNTIYF. CDR3 DNA: TGTGCCAGCAGCTTGGCGAGCTCTGGAAACACCATATATTTT.

The chain joins TRBV7-6 to TRBJ2-6; D is perhaps TRBD1 (6 bases). This CDR3 is 17 amino acids long. V lost 4 bases and J lost 2, with 15 bases in between. Per the germline V gene, CDR1 is SGHVS and CDR2 is FNYEAQ. The CDR3 loop reads CASSSALGGTGANVLTF. CDR3 sequence (DNA): TGTGCCAGCAGCTCGGCCCTTGGGGGCACTGGGGCCAACGTCCTGACTTTC.

The sample holds a few counts of this clone. J is TRBJ1-5 and V is TRBV27; TRBD1 matches 8 bases. The CDR3 extends over 14 amino acids. CDR1 MNHEY and CDR2 SMNVEV come from the germline V gene (reference sequence). V lost 3 bases, J lost 6 bases, and 4 bases stayed unmatched. CDR3 bases: TGTGCCAGCAGTTTTCGACAGGGGCCTCAGCCCCAGCATTTT. Protein: CASSFRQGPQPQHF.

The V and J genes are TRBV27 and TRBJ1-5; 7 bases line up with TRBD1. Germline V gene sequence: CDR1 MNHEY, CDR2 SMNVEV (reference sequence). This CDR3 has 13 amino acids. V shed 2 bases and J 9 bases; nucleotides not matched to a gene: 4. The CDR3 loop is CASSLDRDVPQHF. For the CDR3, the DNA is TGTGCCAGCAGTTTAGACAGGGATGTGCCCCAGCATTTT.

The CDR3 coding sequence is TGTGCCAGCAGTGAAGCGCAACTATCGGCTGGGGCCAACGTCCTGACTTTC. Its protein is CASSEAQLSAGANVLTF. The chain is built from TRBV6-1 and TRBJ2-6; D is undetermined. This CDR3 contains 17 residues. V lost 0 bases, J lost 2 bases, and 11 bases lay in between. CDR1 MNHNS and CDR2 SASEGT come from the germline V gene.

The rearrangement joins TRBV2 to TRBJ2-2; 10 bases are shared with TRBD2. The germline CDR1 and CDR2 sequences are SNHLY and FYNNEI. The CDR3 runs to 18 residues. With 2 bases clipped from V and 0 bases from J, the junction kept 6 bases outside the gene matches. Here the CDR3 DNA reads TGTGCCAGCAGTGAATGGTTAGCGGGGGGCTCGAACACCGGGGAGCTGTTTTTT. Translating gives CASSEWLAGGSNTGELFF. Looking up the rest from reference TRBV2 and TRBJ2-2 gives the full variable domain: EPEVTQTPSHQVTQMGQEVILRCVPISNHLYFYWYRQILGQKVEFLVSFYNNEISEKSEIFDDQFSVERPDGSNFTLKIRSTKLEDSAMYFCASSEWLAGGSNTGELFFGEGSRLTVL.

The chain uses TRBV6-7 and TRBJ2-3; D perhaps matches TRBD1 (6 bases). TRBV6-7 is sorted into the ORF group, with uncertain function. This CDR3 spans 22 amino acids. Trimming shortened V by 1 base and J by 1 base, and 30 bases separated the two germline ends. The CDR3 coding sequence is TGTGCCAGCAGTTACTGCCTTTCTGAAGCAGGGGATGCCCTAGTGGGCACAGATACGCAGTATTTT. Its translation is CASSYCLSEAGDALVGTDTQYF.

This clone was observed once. This chain uses TRBV10-2 with TRBJ2-1; 7 nucleotides agree with TRBD1. The CDR3 has 15 residues. V dropped 3 bases and J dropped 4; count of bases not matched to a gene: 6. The germline gives CDR1 WSHSY, CDR2 SAAADI. For the CDR3, the DNA is TGCGCCAGCAGTGAAGGCAGGGGGTTTTACAATGAGCAGTTCTTC. Encoded protein: CASSEGRGFYNEQFF.

In its sample, this clone was seen a few times. The genes are TRBV15 and TRBJ2-7; D gene uncertain. CDR3 length: 15 residues. V shed 1 base and J shed 1 base, with 11 bases lying between them. Germline CDR1 is LNHNV and CDR2 is YYDKDF (reference sequence). The CDR3 region is CATSRGTDTSYEQYF. In DNA, the CDR3 is TGTGCCACCAGCAGAGGCACAGATACATCCTACGAGCAGTACTTC.

This chain joins TRBV19 and TRBJ1-1; no reliable D call. V lost 1 base to trimming and J lost 7 bases, with 7 bases between them. This CDR3 contains 12 residues. Germline loops: CDR1 LNHDA, CDR2 SQIVND (reference sequence). The CDR3: CASSIVEDEAFF. CDR3 bases: TGTGCCAGTAGTATAGTCGAGGATGAAGCTTTCTTT.

This clone appeared many times. The CDR3 reads CASSLPWDRVNYGYTF. The CDR3 DNA is TGTGCCAGCAGCCTCCCATGGGACAGGGTTAACTATGGCTACACCTTC. The chain employs TRBV5-6 and TRBJ1-2, with 9 bases matching TRBD1. Germline V gene sequence: CDR1 SGHDT, CDR2 YYEEEE. After removal of 4 bases from V and 1 base from J, the junction contained 8 bases not matched to a gene. CDR3 length: 16 amino acids. The entire variable domain, with the rest obtained from reference TRBV5-6 and TRBJ1-2, is as follows: DAGVTQSPTHLIKTRGQQVTLRCSPKSGHDTVSWYQQALGQGPQFIFQYYEEEERQRGNFPDRFSGHQFPNYSSELNVNALLLGDSALYLCASSLPWDRVNYGYTFGSGTRLTVV.